What follows describes a single T cell receptor beta chain. Its target is not known. Trimming pared 1 base from V and 2 bases from J, leaving 9 bases between. CDR1 and CDR2 from the germline V gene are LGHNA and YNFKEQ. The CDR3 is 16 amino acids. These data belong to a study of T cell repertoires in cytomegalovirus infection. Notes on the study in general: HLA-C-restricted CMV clonotypes gave the most frequent clonotype in two of eight donors.

One entry per CDR3 protein, called by TCRdb with MiXCR from the reads. The data contain 700,000 to 850,000 distinct CDR3 sequences, 30% to 35% of them singletons. The V call is TRBV4-2, the J call TRBJ2-6; D is unclear. The source material was cultured CD8+ T cells from PBMCs, sampled from culture after CMV antigen stimulation. This clonotype was obtained from a human donor in good health (CMV status not recorded). Some clones in this sample may be carry-over from other donors' samples. CDR3 bases: TGTGCCAGCAGCCAAGTCCCCCCCCCTGGGGCCAACGTCCTGACTTTC. Its protein is CASSQVPPPGANVLTF.